This note documents a single T cell receptor (beta chain) sequence. Its antigen is not yet known. No base quality information exists; no much larger clone differs at one position. Participants in the prospective study were enrolled through a virtual design, were aged about 18 to 89 years, and lived in 20 to 30 United States geographic areas. Cohort assignment in the prospective study relied on participant-reported clinical history from a screening survey and a study questionnaire. Recovered participants in ImmuneRACE Cohort 3 were defined as having two consecutive negative NP/OP PCR tests, clearance from a healthcare professional, or resolution of symptoms. Each participant in the prospective study had whole blood, serum and a nasopharyngeal or oropharyngeal swab collected by mobile phlebotomists. Participants in the prospective study had the option to provide additional blood draws and questionnaires over a roughly 2-month period. Blood samples from the prospective study were shipped frozen or at room temperature prior to DNA extraction.

Trimming leaves V shorter by 4 bases and J shorter by 5 bases, with the junction holding 4 bases beyond the gene matches. CDR1 and CDR2 were assigned from the germline V gene as SQVTM and ANQGSEA. From the cysteine up to the phenylalanine, the CDR3 has a length of 12 residues. The DNA shown is the 36-base CDR3, in frame from base 1. The data were taken from a study of blood T cell repertoires in COVID-19 (dated by TCRdb to the early 2020s). Describing the broader study: Samples from collaborators originated in the United States, Italy and Spain and spanned both the acute and convalescent phases of COVID-19. The repertoires were released in a freely available public database meant as a resource for research on the immune response to SARS-CoV-2. Deeply sampled blood TCRbeta repertoires from subjects exposed to, actively infected with, or recovered from COVID-19 were included in the dataset. Nearly every sample came with metadata listing a de-identified subject ID, COVID-19 status, age in years and sex. The samples were drawn from two sources: the first 160 participants of the ongoing ImmuneRACE study, and fewer than 1,500 subjects contributed by 6 global collaborators. The prospective study material was composed of cDNA or gDNA derived from T cells, B-cell-depleted T cells, or PBMCs. HLA class I and class II types, where available, came from metadata supplied by the sample provider rather than from assay-based typing. Broad study findings and their caveats: How much clinical and demographic metadata was included differed by source and by participant, and the metadata was provided uncurated.

The immunoSEQ Assay, a bias-controlled multiplex PCR, was used to amplify TCRbeta CDR3 regions from genomic DNA. The original pipeline was this. The number of nucleated cells in each sample was estimated by amplification of reference gene primers within the assay. Sequence reads were collapsed and filtered to measure the absolute abundance of every unique TCRbeta CDR3 rearrangement. For each sample, productive Simpson clonality was calculated as the square root of Simpson's diversity index across productive rearrangements. Here the immuneACCESS table is served through TCRdb, limited to in-frame sequences with V and J called. Missing clones are a known gap in these copies; in checked studies unresolved V genes cover under half, and the rest lacks a known reason. Clone size and the V and J calls come from that table; the DNA yielded D and trimming. The sample contains about 170,000 clones, around 89% of them found a single time. Of the sample, roughly 0.82% falls within the top ten clones.

The chain links TRBV29-1 with TRBJ2-5; 7 central nucleotides agree with TRBD2. This sequence originates from a woman between 18 and 30 years old who had recovered from COVID-19. Sequences were obtained from PBMCs or T cells enriched from blood (not recorded which). In nucleotides, the sequence is TGCAGCGTTGTCCCGGGGGGTGAGACCCAGTACTTC. Its coded protein is CSVVPGGETQYF.